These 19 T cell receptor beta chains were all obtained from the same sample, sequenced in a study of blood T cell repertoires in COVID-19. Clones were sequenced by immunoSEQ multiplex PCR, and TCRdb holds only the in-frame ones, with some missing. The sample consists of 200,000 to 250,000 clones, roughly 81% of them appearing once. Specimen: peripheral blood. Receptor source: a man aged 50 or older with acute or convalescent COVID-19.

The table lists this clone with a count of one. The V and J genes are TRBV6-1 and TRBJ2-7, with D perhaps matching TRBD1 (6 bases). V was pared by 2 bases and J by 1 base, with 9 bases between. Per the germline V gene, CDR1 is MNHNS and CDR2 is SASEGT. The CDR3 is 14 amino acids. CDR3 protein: CASSEWDNSYEQYF. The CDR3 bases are TGTGCCAGCAGTGAATGGGACAATTCCTACGAGCAGTACTTC.

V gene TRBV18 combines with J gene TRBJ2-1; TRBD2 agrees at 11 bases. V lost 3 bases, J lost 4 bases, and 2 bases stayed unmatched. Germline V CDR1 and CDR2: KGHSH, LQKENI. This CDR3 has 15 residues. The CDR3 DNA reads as TGTGCCAGCTCACCTTTAGCGGGGGGGTACAATGAGCAGTTCTTC. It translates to CASSPLAGGYNEQFF. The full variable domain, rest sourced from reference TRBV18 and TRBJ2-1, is NAGVMQNPRHLVRRRGQEARLRCSPMKGHSHVYWYRQLPEEGLKFMVYLQKENIIDESGMPKERFSAEFPKEGPSILRIQQVVRGDSAAYFCASSPLAGGYNEQFFGPGTRLTVL.

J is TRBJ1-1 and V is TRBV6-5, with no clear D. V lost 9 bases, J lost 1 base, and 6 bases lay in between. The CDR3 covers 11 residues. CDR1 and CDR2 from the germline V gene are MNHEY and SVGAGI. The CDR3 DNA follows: TGTGCCAGTTTTAAGAACACTGAAGCTTTCTTT. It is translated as CASFKNTEAFF.

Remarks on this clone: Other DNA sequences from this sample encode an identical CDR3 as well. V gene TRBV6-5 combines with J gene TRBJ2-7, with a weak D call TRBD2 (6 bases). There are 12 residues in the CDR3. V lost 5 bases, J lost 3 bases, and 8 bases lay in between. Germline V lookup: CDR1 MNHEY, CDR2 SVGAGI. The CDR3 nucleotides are TGTGCCAGCAGTCGGAGGGGCTACGAGCAGTACTTC. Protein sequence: CASSRRGYEQYF.

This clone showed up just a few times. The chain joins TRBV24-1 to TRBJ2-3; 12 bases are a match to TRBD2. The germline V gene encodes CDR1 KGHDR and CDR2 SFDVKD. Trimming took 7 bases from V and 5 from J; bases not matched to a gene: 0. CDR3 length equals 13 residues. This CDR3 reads CATRGLAGDTQYF. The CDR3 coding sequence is TGTGCCACCAGGGGACTAGCGGGAGATACGCAGTATTTT.

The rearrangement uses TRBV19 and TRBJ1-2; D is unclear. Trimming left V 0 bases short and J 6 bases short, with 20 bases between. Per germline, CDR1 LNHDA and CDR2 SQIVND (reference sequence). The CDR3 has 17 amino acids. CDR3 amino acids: CASSIDALSRLFNGYTF. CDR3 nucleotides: TGTGCCAGTAGTATAGATGCTTTAAGCAGACTATTCAATGGCTACACCTTC.

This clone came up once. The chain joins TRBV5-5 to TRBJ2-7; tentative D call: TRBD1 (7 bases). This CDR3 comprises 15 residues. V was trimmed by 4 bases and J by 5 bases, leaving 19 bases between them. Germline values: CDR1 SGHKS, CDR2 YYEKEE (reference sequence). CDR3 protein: CASSPGAGGIHEQYF. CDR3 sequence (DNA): TGTGCCAGCAGCCCAGGGGCAGGGGGGATCCACGAGCAGTACTTC.

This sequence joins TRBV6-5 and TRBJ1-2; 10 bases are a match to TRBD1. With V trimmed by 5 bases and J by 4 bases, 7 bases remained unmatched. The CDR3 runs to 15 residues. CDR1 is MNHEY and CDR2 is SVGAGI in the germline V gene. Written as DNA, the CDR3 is TGTGCCAGCAGTCGTACGGACAGGGGGATCTATGGCTACACCTTC. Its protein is CASSRTDRGIYGYTF.

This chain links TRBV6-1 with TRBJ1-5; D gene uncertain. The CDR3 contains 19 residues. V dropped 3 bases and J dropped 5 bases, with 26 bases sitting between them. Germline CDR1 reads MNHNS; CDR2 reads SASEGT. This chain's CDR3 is CASSDLVPTSSGVDQPQHF. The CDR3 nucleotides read TGTGCCAGCAGTGACCTAGTCCCTACGTCCTCCGGTGTCGATCAGCCCCAGCATTTT.

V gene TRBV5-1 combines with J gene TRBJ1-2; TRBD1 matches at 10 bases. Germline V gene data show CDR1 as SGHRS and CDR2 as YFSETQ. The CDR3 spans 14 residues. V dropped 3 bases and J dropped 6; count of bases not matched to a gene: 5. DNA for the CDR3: TGCGCCAGCAGCTCGGGACAGGGGAGCGATGGCTACACCTTC. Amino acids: CASSSGQGSDGYTF.

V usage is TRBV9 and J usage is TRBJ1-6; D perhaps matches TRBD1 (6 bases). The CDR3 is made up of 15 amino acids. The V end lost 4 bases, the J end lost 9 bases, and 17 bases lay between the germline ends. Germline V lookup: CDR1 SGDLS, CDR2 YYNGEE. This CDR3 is CASSPGQTPTSPLHF. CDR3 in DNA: TGTGCCAGCAGCCCCGGACAGACCCCCACTTCACCCCTCCACTTT.

The CDR3 DNA is TGTGCCAGCAGTACCCCGACAGGAACACGGGAAGCTTTCTTT. Its protein is CASSTPTGTREAFF. This sequence joins TRBV2 and TRBJ1-1; tentative D call: TRBD1 (6 bases). Germline CDR1 reads SNHLY; CDR2 reads FYNNEI. The CDR3 has 14 amino acids. Trimming removed 5 bases from V and 8 bases from J, with 18 bases in between. Variable domain in full (rest from reference TRBV2 and TRBJ1-1): EPEVTQTPSHQVTQMGQEVILRCVPISNHLYFYWYRQILGQKVEFLVSFYNNEISEKSEIFDDQFSVERPDGSNFTLKIRSTKLEDSAMYFCASSTPTGTREAFFGQGTRLTVV.

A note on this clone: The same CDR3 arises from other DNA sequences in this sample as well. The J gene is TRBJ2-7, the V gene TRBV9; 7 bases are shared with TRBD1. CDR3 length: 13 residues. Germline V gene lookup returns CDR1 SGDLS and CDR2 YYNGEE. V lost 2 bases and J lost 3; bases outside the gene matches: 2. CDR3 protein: CASSVGDSYEQYF. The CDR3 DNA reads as TGTGCCAGCAGCGTGGGGGACAGCTACGAGCAGTACTTC. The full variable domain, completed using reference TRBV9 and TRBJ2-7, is DSGVTQTPKHLITATGQRVTLRCSPRSGDLSVYWYQQSLDQGLQFLIQYYNGEERAKGNILERFSAQQFPDLHSELNLSSLELGDSALYFCASSVGDSYEQYFGPGTRLTVT.

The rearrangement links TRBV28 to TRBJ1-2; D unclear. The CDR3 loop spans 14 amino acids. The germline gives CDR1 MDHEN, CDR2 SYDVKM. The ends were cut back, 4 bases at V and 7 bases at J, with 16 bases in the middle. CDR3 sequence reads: CASSSPRGWGGYTF. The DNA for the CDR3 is TGTGCCAGCAGTTCCCCGCGAGGGTGGGGTGGCTACACCTTC.

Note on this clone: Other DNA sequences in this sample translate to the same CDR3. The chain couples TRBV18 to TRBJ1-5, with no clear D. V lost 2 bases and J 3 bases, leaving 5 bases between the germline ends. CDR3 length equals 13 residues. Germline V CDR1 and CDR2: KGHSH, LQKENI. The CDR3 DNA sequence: TGTGCCAGCTCACCAGGGCTCAATCAGCCCCAGCATTTT. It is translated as CASSPGLNQPQHF. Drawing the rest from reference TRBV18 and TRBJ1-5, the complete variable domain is NAGVMQNPRHLVRRRGQEARLRCSPMKGHSHVYWYRQLPEEGLKFMVYLQKENIIDESGMPKERFSAEFPKEGPSILRIQQVVRGDSAAYFCASSPGLNQPQHFGDGTRLSIL.

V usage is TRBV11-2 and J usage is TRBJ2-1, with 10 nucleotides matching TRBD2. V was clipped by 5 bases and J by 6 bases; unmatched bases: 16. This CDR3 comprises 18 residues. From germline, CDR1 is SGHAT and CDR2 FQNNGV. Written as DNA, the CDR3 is TGTGCCAGCAGCCCCCTGCCCCCCAGGAGCGGGAGGGGCAATGAGCAGTTCTTC. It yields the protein CASSPLPPRSGRGNEQFF.

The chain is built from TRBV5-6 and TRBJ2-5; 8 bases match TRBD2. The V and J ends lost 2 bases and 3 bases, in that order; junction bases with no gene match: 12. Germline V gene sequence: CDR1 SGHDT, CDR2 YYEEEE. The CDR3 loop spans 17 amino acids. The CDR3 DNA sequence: TGTGCCAGCAGCTTTGCCTTTGGGACTAGAAGCGAAGAGACCCAGTACTTC. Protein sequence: CASSFAFGTRSEETQYF.

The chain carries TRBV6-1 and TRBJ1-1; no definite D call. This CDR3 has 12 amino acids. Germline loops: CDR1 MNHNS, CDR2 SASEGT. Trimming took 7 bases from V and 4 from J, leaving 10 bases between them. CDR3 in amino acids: CASTQRSTEAFF. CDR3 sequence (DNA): TGTGCCAGCACTCAAAGGAGCACTGAAGCTTTCTTT.

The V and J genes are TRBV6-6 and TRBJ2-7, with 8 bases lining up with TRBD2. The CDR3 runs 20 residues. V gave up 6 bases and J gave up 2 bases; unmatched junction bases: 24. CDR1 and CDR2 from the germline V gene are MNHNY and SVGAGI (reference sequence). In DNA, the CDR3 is TGTGCCAGCAGCCTTACCTGGACATCACCGGGGGGGGGTCTTCCCTACGAGCAGTACTTC. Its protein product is CASSLTWTSPGGGLPYEQYF.